A single sample gave rise to the 2 T cell receptor beta chains below, sequenced in a study of cytomegalovirus exposure and HLA in healthy donors. It was with 60 Vbeta and 13 Jbeta primers that the PCR ran. The assay was immunoSEQ multiplex PCR, and TCRdb's table has in-frame clones only and misses some. The sample consists of around 100,000 clones, roughly 85% of them appearing once. The material sequenced was PBMCs. The receptors stem from a man younger than 40 in good health and CMV-seropositive.

The chain has TRBV28 and TRBJ1-5; no clear D. Germline CDR1 reads MDHEN; CDR2 reads SYDVKM. Trimming removed 5 bases from V and 2 bases from J, with 10 bases in between. The CDR3 totals 14 residues. CDR3: CASSPGLGNQPQHF. CDR3 nucleotide sequence: TGTGCCAGCAGTCCGGGTCTTGGCAATCAGCCCCAGCATTTT.

This clone was counted a single time. The rearrangement uses TRBV11-2 and TRBJ2-1; 11 nucleotides line up with TRBD2. The CDR3 is made up of 15 amino acids. Germline CDR1 is SGHAT and CDR2 is FQNNGV. Germline trimming cut 4 bases from V and 4 bases from J; bases unmatched to any gene: 3. In DNA form, the CDR3 reads TGTGCCAGCAGCTCCGGGACTAGCGGATACAATGAGCAGTTCTTC. Translation gives CASSSGTSGYNEQFF. Combining the CDR3 with reference TRBV11-2 and TRBJ2-1 gives the whole variable domain EAGVAQSPRYKIIEKRQSVAFWCNPISGHATLYWYQQILGQGPKLLIQFQNNGVVDDSQLPKDRFSAERLKGVDSTLKIQPAKLEDSAVYLCASSSGTSGYNEQFFGPGTRLTVL.